Below, 24 T cell receptor beta chains from the same sample are listed, as sequenced in a study of blood T cell repertoires in COVID-19. Profiling relied on immunoSEQ multiplex PCR, and the TCRdb table lists in-frame clones only, not all of them. The sample lists roughly 150,000 clones, around 82% occurring once. Sequencing was carried out using peripheral blood. These receptors were taken from a man aged 60 to 75 with acute or convalescent COVID-19.

The chain links TRBV6-6 to TRBJ2-1; 11 bases align to TRBD2. The CDR3 is 19 residues long. CDR1 MNHNY and CDR2 SVGAGI come from the germline V gene (reference sequence). Trimming took 5 bases from V and 0 from J; bases not matched to a gene: 12. CDR3 amino acids: CASSQTPGLAVSSYNEQFF. The CDR3 DNA reads as TGTGCCAGCAGTCAAACTCCGGGACTAGCGGTTAGCTCCTACAATGAGCAGTTCTTC.

V is TRBV30 and J is TRBJ2-2, with 7 nucleotides matching TRBD2. Germline CDR1 reads GTSNPN; CDR2 reads SVGIG (reference sequence). The CDR3 sequence is 13 residues long. With 5 bases clipped from V and 6 bases from J, the junction kept 6 bases outside the gene matches. The CDR3 DNA sequence: TGTGCCTGGCTGGGAGGGTATCCCGGGGAGCTGTTTTTT. Encoded protein: CAWLGGYPGELFF.

The chain is built from TRBV20-1 and TRBJ2-3; 9 bases are shared with TRBD2. The junction had 7 bases not matched to a gene; V was cut back by 3 bases and J by 3 bases. Germline V gene sequence: CDR1 DFQATT, CDR2 SNEGSKA (reference sequence). The CDR3 sequence is 15 residues long. The chain's CDR3 is CSASSASGKTDTQYF. DNA of the CDR3: TGCAGTGCTAGTAGCGCTAGCGGGAAAACAGATACGCAGTATTTT.

This rearrangement joins TRBV29-1 to TRBJ2-4; 7 positions match TRBD1. Losses at the gene ends were 5 bases for V and 7 bases for J; bases not matched to a gene: 8. There are 13 residues in the CDR3. From germline, CDR1 is SQVTM and CDR2 ANQGSEA. DNA for the CDR3: TGCAGCGTTTGGACAGGCCCAGGGAACATTCAGTACTTC. This gives the protein CSVWTGPGNIQYF.

This chain connects TRBV7-8 to TRBJ2-1; 11 nucleotides agree with TRBD2. V lost 1 base and J lost 9; bases outside the gene matches: 8. From germline, CDR1 is SGHVS and CDR2 FQNEAQ. This CDR3 contains 16 residues. The CDR3 loop reads CASSLEGSGRAGEQFF. As DNA, the CDR3 is TGTGCCAGCAGCTTAGAGGGTAGCGGGAGGGCCGGTGAGCAGTTCTTC.

The V and J genes are TRBV18 and TRBJ1-5, with a tentative D call TRBD1 (6 bases). Per the germline V gene, CDR1 is KGHSH and CDR2 is LQKENI. Trimming pared 2 bases from V and 1 base from J, leaving 12 bases between. There are 16 residues in the CDR3. The CDR3 DNA is TGTGCCAGCTCACCATTTCCAGGGGTAAGCAATCAGCCCCAGCATTTT. Residues: CASSPFPGVSNQPQHF.

This clone was seen a handful of times. The chain joins TRBV6-5 to TRBJ1-1; possibly TRBD1 for D (6 bases). The CDR3 runs 16 residues. Germline V gene data show CDR1 as MNHEY and CDR2 as SVGAGI. The germline V and J ends were trimmed by 2 bases and 0 bases, with 13 bases remaining between them. The CDR3 sequence: CASSYGGARMNTEAFF. Written as DNA, the CDR3 is TGTGCCAGCAGTTACGGGGGGGCTCGCATGAACACTGAAGCTTTCTTT.

This rearrangement joins TRBV6-5 to TRBJ2-7; 7 nucleotides line up with TRBD1. CDR1 and CDR2 (germline): MNHEY, SVGAGI. The junction had 11 bases not matched to a gene; V was cut back by 6 bases and J by 6 bases. The CDR3 is 14 residues long. For the CDR3, the DNA is TGTGCCAGCAGCCCCTACAGGGGAAGGATCGAGCAGTACTTC. Its translation is CASSPYRGRIEQYF.

The V gene is TRBV18, the J gene TRBJ1-3, with D possibly TRBD1 on 6 matching bases. The germline V gene has CDR1 KGHSH and CDR2 LQKENI. The CDR3 consists of 13 residues. V lost 2 bases, J lost 11 bases, and 13 bases lay in between. The CDR3 DNA is TGTGCCAGCTCACCAATCGGGACATTGGCCATATATTTT. Translating it yields CASSPIGTLAIYF. The full variable domain, completed using reference TRBV18 and TRBJ1-3, is NAGVMQNPRHLVRRRGQEARLRCSPMKGHSHVYWYRQLPEEGLKFMVYLQKENIIDESGMPKERFSAEFPKEGPSILRIQQVVRGDSAAYFCASSPIGTLAIYFGEGSWLTVV.

This clone showed up just once. The CDR3, as DNA: TGTGCCAGCAGCTCACGGAGGTCCAGTAACTATGGCTACACCTTC. Its translation: CASSSRRSSNYGYTF. The chain employs TRBV7-6 and TRBJ1-2; D is undetermined. With 4 bases removed from V and 1 base from J, the gap between germline ends came to 13 bases. The CDR3 is 15 amino acids. Germline loops: CDR1 SGHVS, CDR2 FNYEAQ.

The V and J genes are TRBV27 and TRBJ1-5, with 9 nucleotides matching TRBD1. The germline V gene has CDR1 MNHEY and CDR2 SMNVEV (reference sequence). The CDR3 is 14 amino acids. V lost 6 bases and J lost 3; bases outside the gene matches: 3. CDR3: CASRRQGDNQPQHF. In nucleotides, the CDR3 is TGTGCCAGCAGGAGACAGGGGGACAATCAGCCCCAGCATTTT.

DNA for the CDR3: TGTGCCAGCAGGAGAGGACAGTCGAACACTGAAGCTTTCTTT. It translates to CASRRGQSNTEAFF. The chain couples TRBV6-6 to TRBJ1-1; perhaps TRBD1 as D (6 bases). V was cut by 6 bases and J by 1 base, with 12 bases left in between. CDR1 and CDR2 (germline): MNHNY, SVGAGI (reference sequence). This CDR3 has 14 amino acids.

The V and J genes are TRBV4-1 and TRBJ2-2; 12 bases map to TRBD2. This CDR3 comprises 17 residues. Germline V gene data show CDR1 as MGHRA and CDR2 as YSYEKL. The ends lost 2 bases at V and 4 bases at J; junction bases unmatched: 5. CDR3 sequence: CASSQRELAGGTGELFF. Here the CDR3 DNA reads TGCGCCAGCAGCCAAAGGGAACTAGCGGGAGGCACCGGGGAGCTGTTTTTT.

The rearrangement joins TRBV6-4 to TRBJ2-3; D ambiguous. The germline gives CDR1 MRHNA, CDR2 SNTAGT. Trimming removed 0 bases from V and 4 bases from J, with 5 bases in between. The CDR3 consists of 13 residues. Written as DNA, the CDR3 is TGTGCCAGCAGTGACTCTGTAGCAGATACGCAGTATTTT. Amino acids: CASSDSVADTQYF.

The rearrangement links TRBV28 to TRBJ1-6; D gene unclear. Trimming pared 4 bases from V and 6 bases from J, leaving 13 bases between. This CDR3 is built from 15 residues. CDR1 and CDR2 from the germline V gene are MDHEN and SYDVKM. The CDR3 loop is CASSSLTWSNSPLHF. The CDR3 DNA reads TGTGCCAGCAGTTCACTCACATGGAGTAATTCACCCCTCCACTTT.

The chain uses TRBV11-2 and TRBJ1-1; possibly TRBD1 for D (5 bases). Germline V gene sequence: CDR1 SGHAT, CDR2 FQNNGV. The V gene lost 5 bases and the J gene lost 4 bases, with 14 bases spanning the gap. The CDR3 loop spans 14 amino acids. CDR3 in DNA: TGTGCCAGCAGCGACAGTTGGACGAGCACTGAAGCTTTCTTT. Translation gives CASSDSWTSTEAFF.

The rearrangement joins TRBV5-4 to TRBJ2-1; 12 bases align to TRBD1. Germline V gene sequence: CDR1 SGHNT, CDR2 YYREEE (reference sequence). Trimming removed 4 bases from V and 8 bases from J; junction bases left unmatched: 10. The CDR3 sequence is 16 residues long. CDR3 sequence: CASSPPGTGGVYEQFF. The DNA for the CDR3 is TGTGCCAGCAGCCCTCCCGGGACAGGGGGCGTGTATGAGCAGTTCTTC.

The genes are TRBV6-6 and TRBJ2-5; the D gene is possibly TRBD2 (5 bases). V gave up 6 bases and J gave up 5 bases, with 10 bases separating them. CDR1 MNHNY and CDR2 SVGAGI come from the germline V gene (reference sequence). The CDR3 loop spans 12 amino acids. The CDR3 is CASSLARETQYF. CDR3 coding DNA: TGTGCCAGCAGCCTAGCCCGGGAGACCCAGTACTTC.

The chain carries TRBV19 and TRBJ1-5, with a weak D call TRBD1 (5 bases). The CDR3 is 13 amino acids. Between the trimmed V and J ends, which lost 3 bases and 6 bases, there was a span of 9 bases. Germline CDR1 and CDR2: LNHDA and SQIVND (reference sequence). The CDR3 sequence: CASSMGLSQPQHF. The CDR3 DNA follows: TGTGCCAGTAGTATGGGACTAAGTCAGCCCCAGCATTTT.

This clone was observed a few times. This chain uses TRBV9 with TRBJ2-7; 10 bases fit TRBD2. Trimming cost V 2 bases and J 4 bases; bases outside gene matches: 9. In germline, CDR1 is SGDLS, CDR2 YYNGEE. The CDR3 totals 16 residues. CDR3 region: CASSVYSGTSVYEQYF. The DNA for the CDR3 is TGTGCCAGCAGCGTTTATTCGGGGACTAGCGTGTACGAGCAGTACTTC.

This clone was recorded only once. Its ends do not fully match the called genes, so a read error is possible. The chain couples TRBV5-6 to TRBJ2-7; D unclear. The germline V gene has CDR1 SGHDT and CDR2 YYEEEE. The CDR3 totals 12 residues. The CDR3 sequence is CASSSYVYGQYF. The CDR3 DNA reads as TGTGCCAGCAGCTCTTATGTCTACGGGCAGTACTTC.

This clone was seen only a few times. This chain joins TRBV27 and TRBJ2-7; 8 bases agree with TRBD2. The germline V gene has CDR1 MNHEY and CDR2 SMNVEV (reference sequence). Germline trimming cut 6 bases from V and 1 base from J; bases unmatched to any gene: 2. CDR3 size: 13 residues. CDR3: CASRERESYEQYF. CDR3 coding DNA: TGTGCCAGCAGAGAGCGGGAGTCCTACGAGCAGTACTTC.

The chain's CDR3 is CASSERQVGETQYF. CDR3 bases: TGTGCCAGCAGTGAAAGACAGGTGGGGGAGACCCAGTACTTC. The chain has TRBV2 and TRBJ2-5, with D maybe TRBD1 (6 bases). The ends were cut back, 2 bases at V and 5 bases at J, with 12 bases in the middle. CDR1 and CDR2 (germline): SNHLY, FYNNEI. The CDR3 consists of 14 residues.

This chain connects TRBV19 to TRBJ2-7, with 12 positions matching TRBD2. CDR1 LNHDA and CDR2 SQIVND come from the germline V gene (reference sequence). The V segment lost 4 bases and the J segment 4 bases; nucleotides outside the gene matches: 2. This CDR3 comprises 14 residues. The CDR3 bases are TGTGCCAGTAGTAGGACTAGCGGGGAATACGAGCAGTACTTC. Its translation: CASSRTSGEYEQYF.